The present T cell receptor beta chain was sequenced within a study of blood T cell repertoires in COVID-19. On the study more broadly: The United States, Italy and Spain supplied acute and convalescent COVID-19 samples. The analysed material was cDNA or gDNA that came from T cells, B-cell-depleted T cells, or PBMCs.

This clone was counted a single time. Germline V gene sequence: CDR1 SGHRS, CDR2 YFSETQ. The CDR3 has 16 residues. The J segment lost 5 bases and the V segment lost 0 bases, leaving 9 bases of the junction unmatched. Authors' methods: Scientists estimated how many nucleated cells there were by amplifying reference gene primers. Clones were read by immunoSEQ multiplex PCR, and TCRdb kept only the in-frame ones, dropping some. V and J calls and clone size are as listed in that table; D and trimming were resolved from the DNA. The table lists about 120,000 clones, around 87% of them singletons. A Seattle source enrolled patients during active infection and followed them longitudinally.

The V and J genes are TRBV5-1 and TRBJ2-7; 9 bases map to TRBD1. What was sequenced was peripheral blood. The sequence was collected from a woman in her sixties or seventies with COVID-19, enrolled during active disease. CDR3 in amino acids: CASSLAAQGALDEQYF. CDR3 in DNA: TGCGCCAGCAGCTTGGCCGCACAGGGGGCCTTGGACGAGCAGTACTTC.